The 9 T cell receptor beta chains below were found in one sample sequenced in a study of T cell responses to AZD1222 COVID-19 vaccine. Using immunoSEQ multiplex PCR, the repertoire was profiled, and TCRdb retains in-frame clones only, with some absent. In the table there are over 150,000 clones, 87% of which are singletons. Sequenced material: peripheral blood, taken on day 0 of AZD1222 vaccination. These receptors originate from an adult in good health.

V is TRBV29-1 and J is TRBJ2-1, with D maybe TRBD2 (5 bases). The CDR3 loop spans 14 amino acids. The V gene's germline CDR1 is SQVTM and CDR2 ANQGSEA. The V and J ends lost 6 bases and 0 bases respectively, with 12 bases between them. The CDR3 DNA is TGCAGCGTATTACAAACTAGCTCCTACAATGAGCAGTTCTTC. Its translation is CSVLQTSSYNEQFF.

V gene TRBV18 combines with J gene TRBJ2-7; D gene unclear. Looked up from germline, CDR1 is KGHSH and CDR2 is LQKENI. Trimming left V 2 bases short and J 3 bases short, with 5 bases between. The CDR3 extends over 12 amino acids. CDR3 residues: CASSPNLYEQYF. The CDR3 region has the DNA TGTGCCAGCTCACCAAATCTCTACGAGCAGTACTTC.

This clone was counted a single time. The chain carries TRBV30 and TRBJ2-1; D remains unclear. V gave up 4 bases and J gave up 5 bases, with 6 bases separating them. The CDR3 is 11 amino acids. Germline V lookup: CDR1 GTSNPN, CDR2 SVGIG (reference sequence). This chain's CDR3 is CAWNFNNEQFF. The DNA for the CDR3 is TGTGCCTGGAACTTCAACAATGAGCAGTTCTTC. Complete variable domain (other parts from reference TRBV30 and TRBJ2-1): SQTIHQWPATLVQPVGSPLSLECTVEGTSNPNLYWYRQAAGRGLQLLFYSVGIGQISSEVPQNLSASRPQDRQFILSSKKLLLSDSGFYLCAWNFNNEQFFGPGTRLTVL.

This chain links TRBV9 with TRBJ2-1; TRBD2 agrees at 8 bases. Germline CDR1 and CDR2: SGDLS and YYNGEE. V was clipped by 0 bases and J by 6 bases; unmatched bases: 8. This CDR3 has 16 residues. CDR3 protein: CASSVGLAGPGNEQFF. CDR3 DNA sequence: TGTGCCAGCAGCGTAGGTCTAGCGGGCCCGGGCAATGAGCAGTTCTTC.

The chain employs TRBV27 and TRBJ1-2; weak D call: TRBD1 (5 bases). Trimming took 6 bases from V and 5 from J, leaving 10 bases between them. Germline V gives CDR1 MNHEY, CDR2 SMNVEV (reference sequence). The CDR3 is 12 amino acids. In DNA, the CDR3 is TGTGCCAGCAGGACAGCTCAATATGGCTACACCTTC. This sequence encodes CASRTAQYGYTF.

The chain couples TRBV5-8 to TRBJ1-6; maybe TRBD1 (5 bases). The CDR3 loop spans 16 amino acids. Germline values: CDR1 SGHTS, CDR2 YDEGEE. Trimming pared 4 bases from V and 9 bases from J, leaving 20 bases between. The CDR3 spells CASSPWIGVRGSPLHF. As DNA, the CDR3 is TGTGCCAGCAGCCCGTGGATAGGGGTACGTGGTTCACCCCTCCACTTT. The full variable domain, its missing parts supplied by reference TRBV5-8 and TRBJ1-6, is EAGVTQSPTHLIKTRGQQATLRCSPISGHTSVYWYQQALGLGLQFLLWYDEGEERNRGNFPPRFSGRQFPNYSSELNVNALELEDSALYLCASSPWIGVRGSPLHFGNGTRLTVT.

Only one count was recorded for this clone. This chain connects TRBV30 to TRBJ1-5; TRBD1 might be the D (6 bases). The length of the CDR3 is 17 residues. Germline CDR1 and CDR2: GTSNPN and SVGIG (reference sequence). Trimming left V 1 base short and J 1 base short, with 17 bases between. CDR3 nucleotide sequence: TGTGCCTGGAGTGAGATGAGGGGGGCAGTGAGCAATCAGCCCCAGCATTTT. This translates into CAWSEMRGAVSNQPQHF.

The chain couples TRBV18 to TRBJ2-7, with 11 bases identical to TRBD2. V was clipped by 3 bases and J by 0 bases; unmatched bases: 7. Germline values: CDR1 KGHSH, CDR2 LQKENI. The length of the CDR3 is 17 residues. The CDR3 sequence: CASSPLAGGKSSYEQYF. Here the CDR3 DNA reads TGTGCCAGCTCACCTTTAGCGGGAGGGAAAAGCTCCTACGAGCAGTACTTC. Full variable domain (missing parts from reference TRBV18 and TRBJ2-7): NAGVMQNPRHLVRRRGQEARLRCSPMKGHSHVYWYRQLPEEGLKFMVYLQKENIIDESGMPKERFSAEFPKEGPSILRIQQVVRGDSAAYFCASSPLAGGKSSYEQYFGPGTRLTVT.

The CDR3 nucleotides are TGTGCCAGCAGCTTAGTTACTAGCGGGAGTATCGAGCAGTACTTC. As protein: CASSLVTSGSIEQYF. This rearrangement joins TRBV7-8 to TRBJ2-7, with 11 positions matching TRBD2. V gave up 1 base and J gave up 6 bases; unmatched junction bases: 5. Looked up from germline, CDR1 is SGHVS and CDR2 is FQNEAQ. CDR3 length: 15 amino acids. Complete variable domain (other parts from reference TRBV7-8 and TRBJ2-7): GAGVSQSPRYKVAKRGQDVALRCDPISGHVSLFWYQQALGQGPEFLTYFQNEAQLDKSGLPSDRFFAERPEGSVSTLKIQRTQQEDSAVYLCASSLVTSGSIEQYFGPGTRLTVT.